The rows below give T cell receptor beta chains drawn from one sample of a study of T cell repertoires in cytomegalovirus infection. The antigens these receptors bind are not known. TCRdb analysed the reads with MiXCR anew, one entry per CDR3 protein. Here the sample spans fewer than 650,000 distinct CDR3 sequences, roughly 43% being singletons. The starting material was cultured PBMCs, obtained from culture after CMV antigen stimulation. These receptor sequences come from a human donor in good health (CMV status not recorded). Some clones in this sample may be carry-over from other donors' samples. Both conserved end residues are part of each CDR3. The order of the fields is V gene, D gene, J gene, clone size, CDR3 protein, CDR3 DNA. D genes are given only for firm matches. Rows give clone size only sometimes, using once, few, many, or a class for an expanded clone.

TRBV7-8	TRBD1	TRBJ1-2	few	CASSLGRDRGRRNNYGYTF	TGTGCCAGCAGCTTAGGCCGGGACAGGGGGCGCCGGAATAACTATGGCTACACCTTC
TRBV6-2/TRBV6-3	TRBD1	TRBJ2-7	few	CASRLRDRGYEQYF	TGTGCCAGCAGACTCCGCGACAGGGGCTACGAGCAGTACTTC
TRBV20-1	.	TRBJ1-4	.	CSARGADYGTNEKLFF	TGCAGTGCTAGAGGTGCGGACTATGGAACTAATGAAAAACTGTTTTTT
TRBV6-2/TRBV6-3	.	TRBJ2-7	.	CASSSGRVYEQYF	TGTGCCAGCAGTTCGGGACGCGTCTACGAGCAGTACTTC
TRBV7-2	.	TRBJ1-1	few	CASGMNTEAFF	TGTGCCAGCGGCATGAACACTGAAGCTTTCTTT
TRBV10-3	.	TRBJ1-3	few	CATDPFGGTNSGNTIYF	TGTGCCACCGACCCTTTTGGGGGGACAAACTCTGGAAACACCATATATTTT
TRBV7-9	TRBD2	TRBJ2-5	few	CASIPGTSPLQETQYF	TGTGCCAGCATCCCCGGGACTAGTCCCCTTCAAGAGACCCAGTACTTC
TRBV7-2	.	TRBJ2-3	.	CASSLPRDMQYF	TGTGCCAGCAGCTTACCCAGGGACATGCAGTATTTT
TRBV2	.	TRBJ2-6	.	CASSGEFSGANVLTF	TGTGCCAGCTCGGGCGAATTCTCTGGGGCCAACGTCCTGACTTTC
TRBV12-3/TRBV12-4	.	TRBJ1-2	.	CASSFGRLSNYGYTF	TGTGCCAGCAGTTTCGGTAGACTATCGAACTATGGCTACACCTTC
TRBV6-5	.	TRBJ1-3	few	CASSLGRGDTIYF	TGTGCCAGCAGTCTAGGACGGGGGGACACCATATATTTT
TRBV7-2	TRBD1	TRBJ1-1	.	CASSLAGGSGTEAFF	TGTGCCAGCAGCTTAGCAGGGGGCTCTGGCACTGAAGCTTTCTTT
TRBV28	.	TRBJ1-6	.	CASTLLKGKSYNSPLHF	TGTGCCAGCACCCTCCTGAAGGGTAAATCCTATAATTCACCCCTCCACTTT